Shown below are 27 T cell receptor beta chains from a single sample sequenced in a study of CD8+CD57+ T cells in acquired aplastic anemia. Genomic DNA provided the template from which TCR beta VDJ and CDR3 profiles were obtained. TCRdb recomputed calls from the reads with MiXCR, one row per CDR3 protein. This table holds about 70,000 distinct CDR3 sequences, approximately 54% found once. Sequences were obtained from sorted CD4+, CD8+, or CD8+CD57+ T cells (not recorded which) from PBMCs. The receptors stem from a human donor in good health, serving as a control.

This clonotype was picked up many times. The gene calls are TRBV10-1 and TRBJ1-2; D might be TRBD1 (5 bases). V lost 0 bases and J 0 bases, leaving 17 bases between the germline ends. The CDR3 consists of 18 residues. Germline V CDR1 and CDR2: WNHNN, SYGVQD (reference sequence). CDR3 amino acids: CASSESKIGHPANYGYTF. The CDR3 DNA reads TGCGCCAGCAGTGAGTCGAAGATAGGACACCCAGCTAACTATGGCTACACCTTC.

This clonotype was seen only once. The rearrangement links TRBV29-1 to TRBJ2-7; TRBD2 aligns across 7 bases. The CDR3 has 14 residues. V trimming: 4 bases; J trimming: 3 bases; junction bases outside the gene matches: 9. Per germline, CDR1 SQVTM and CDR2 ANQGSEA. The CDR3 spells CSVASGGGGYEQYF. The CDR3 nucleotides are TGCAGCGTTGCTTCCGGCGGCGGGGGCTACGAGCAGTACTTC.

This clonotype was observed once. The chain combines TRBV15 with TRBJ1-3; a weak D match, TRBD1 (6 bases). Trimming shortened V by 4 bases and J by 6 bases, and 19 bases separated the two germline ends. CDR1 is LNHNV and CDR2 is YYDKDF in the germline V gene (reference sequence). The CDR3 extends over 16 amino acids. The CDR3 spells CATSIYLDRDENTIYF. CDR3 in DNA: TGTGCCACCAGCATATATCTGGACAGAGATGAAAACACCATATATTTT.

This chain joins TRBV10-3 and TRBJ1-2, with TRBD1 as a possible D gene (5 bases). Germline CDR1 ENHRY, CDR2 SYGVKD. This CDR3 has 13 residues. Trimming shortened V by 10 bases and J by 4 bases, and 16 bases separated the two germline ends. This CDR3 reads CATGGEAGYGYTF. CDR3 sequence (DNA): TGTGCCACCGGGGGGGAAGCTGGCTATGGCTACACCTTC.

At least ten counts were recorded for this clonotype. The CDR3 sequence: CASSIDREGAETQYF. DNA for the CDR3: TGTGCCAGTAGTATCGACAGGGAGGGGGCAGAGACCCAGTACTTC. This chain links TRBV19 with TRBJ2-5; the D call may be TRBD1 or TRBD2 (7 bases each). The germline V gene encodes CDR1 LNHDA and CDR2 SQIVND (reference sequence). Between the trimmed V and J ends, which lost 3 bases and 4 bases, there was a span of 15 bases. This CDR3 comprises 15 residues.

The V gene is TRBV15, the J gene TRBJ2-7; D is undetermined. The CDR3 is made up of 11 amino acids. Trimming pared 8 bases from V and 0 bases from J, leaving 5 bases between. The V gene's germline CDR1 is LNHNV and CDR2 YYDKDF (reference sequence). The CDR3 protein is CATANSYEQYF. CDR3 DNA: TGTGCCACCGCCAACTCCTACGAGCAGTACTTC. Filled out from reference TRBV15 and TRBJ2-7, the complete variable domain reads DAMVIQNPRYQVTQFGKPVTLSCSQTLNHNVMYWYQQKSSQAPKLLFHYYDKDFNNEADTPDNFQSRRPNTSFCFLDIRSPGLGDTAMYLCATANSYEQYFGPGTRLTVT.

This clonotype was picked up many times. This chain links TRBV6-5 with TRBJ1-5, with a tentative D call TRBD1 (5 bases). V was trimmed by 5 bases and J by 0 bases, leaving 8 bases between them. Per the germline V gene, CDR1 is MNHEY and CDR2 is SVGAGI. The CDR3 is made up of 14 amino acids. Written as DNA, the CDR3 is TGTGCCAGCAGTCGACAGTTTAGCAATCAGCCCCAGCATTTT. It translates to CASSRQFSNQPQHF.

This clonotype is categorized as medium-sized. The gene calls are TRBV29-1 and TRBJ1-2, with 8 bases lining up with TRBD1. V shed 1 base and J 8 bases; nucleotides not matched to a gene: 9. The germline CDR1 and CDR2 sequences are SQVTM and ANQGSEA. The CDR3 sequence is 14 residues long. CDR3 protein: CSVEGPDRDGGYTF. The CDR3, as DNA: TGCAGCGTTGAAGGACCGGACAGGGATGGGGGCTACACCTTC.

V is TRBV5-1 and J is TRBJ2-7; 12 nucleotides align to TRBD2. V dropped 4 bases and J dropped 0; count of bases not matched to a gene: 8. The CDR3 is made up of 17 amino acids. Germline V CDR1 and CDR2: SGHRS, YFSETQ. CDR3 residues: CASSLAGGQGSSYEQYF. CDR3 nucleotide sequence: TGCGCCAGCAGCCTAGCGGGGGGGCAGGGCAGCTCCTACGAGCAGTACTTC.

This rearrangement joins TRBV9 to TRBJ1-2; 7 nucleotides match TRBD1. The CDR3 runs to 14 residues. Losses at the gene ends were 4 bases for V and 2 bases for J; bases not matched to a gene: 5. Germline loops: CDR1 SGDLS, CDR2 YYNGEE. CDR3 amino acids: CASSPDRVNYGYTF. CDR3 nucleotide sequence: TGTGCCAGCAGCCCTGACAGGGTAAACTATGGCTACACCTTC.

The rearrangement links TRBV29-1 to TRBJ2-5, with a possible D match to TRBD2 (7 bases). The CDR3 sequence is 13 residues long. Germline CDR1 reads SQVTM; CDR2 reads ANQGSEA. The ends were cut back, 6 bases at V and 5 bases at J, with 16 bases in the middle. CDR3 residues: CSVRRGAVETQYF. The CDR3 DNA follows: TGCAGCGTCCGTCGGGGGGCGGTGGAGACCCAGTACTTC.

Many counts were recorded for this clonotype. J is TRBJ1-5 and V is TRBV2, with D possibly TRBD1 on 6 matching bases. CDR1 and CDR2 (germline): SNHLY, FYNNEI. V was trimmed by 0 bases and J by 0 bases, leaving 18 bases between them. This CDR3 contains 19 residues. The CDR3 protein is CASSEAQGRGRYSNQPQHF. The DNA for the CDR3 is TGTGCCAGCAGTGAAGCGCAAGGCAGGGGCAGATATAGCAATCAGCCCCAGCATTTT.

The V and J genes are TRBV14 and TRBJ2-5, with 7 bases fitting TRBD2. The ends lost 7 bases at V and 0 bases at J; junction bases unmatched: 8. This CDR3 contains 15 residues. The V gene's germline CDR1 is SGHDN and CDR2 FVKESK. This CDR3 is CASNVGSGHQETQYF. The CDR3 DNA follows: TGTGCCAGCAACGTCGGTAGCGGGCACCAAGAGACCCAGTACTTC. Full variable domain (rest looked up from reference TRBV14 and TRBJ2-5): EAGVTQFPSHSVIEKGQTVTLRCDPISGHDNLYWYRRVMGKEIKFLLHFVKESKQDESGMPNNRFLAERTGGTYSTLKVQPAELEDSGVYFCASNVGSGHQETQYFGPGTRLLVL.

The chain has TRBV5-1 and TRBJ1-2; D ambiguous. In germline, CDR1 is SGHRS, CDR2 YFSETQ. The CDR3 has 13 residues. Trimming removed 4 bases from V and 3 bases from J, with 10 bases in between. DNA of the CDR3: TGCGCCAGCAGCGCGCGGGTGGACTATGGCTACACCTTC. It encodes CASSARVDYGYTF.

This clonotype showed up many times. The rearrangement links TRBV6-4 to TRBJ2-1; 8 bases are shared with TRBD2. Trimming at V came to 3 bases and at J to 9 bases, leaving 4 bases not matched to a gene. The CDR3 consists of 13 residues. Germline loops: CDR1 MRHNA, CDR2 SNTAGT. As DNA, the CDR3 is TGTGCCAGCAGTGAAAGCGGGAGAAGTGAGCAGTTCTTC. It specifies CASSESGRSEQFF.

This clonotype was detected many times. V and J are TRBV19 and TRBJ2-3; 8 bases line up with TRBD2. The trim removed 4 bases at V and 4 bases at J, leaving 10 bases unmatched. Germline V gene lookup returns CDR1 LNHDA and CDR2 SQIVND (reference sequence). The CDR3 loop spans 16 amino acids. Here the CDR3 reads CASSTQTSAVADTQYF. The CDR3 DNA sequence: TGTGCCAGTAGTACCCAGACTAGCGCGGTTGCAGATACGCAGTATTTT.

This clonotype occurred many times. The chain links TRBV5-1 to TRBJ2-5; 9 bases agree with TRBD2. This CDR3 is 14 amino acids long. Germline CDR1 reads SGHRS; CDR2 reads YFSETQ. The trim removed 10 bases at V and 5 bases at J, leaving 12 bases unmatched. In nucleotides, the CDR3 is TGCGCCTCCTCGCCTGCGGGAGGGGTCGAGACCCAGTACTTC. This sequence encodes CASSPAGGVETQYF.

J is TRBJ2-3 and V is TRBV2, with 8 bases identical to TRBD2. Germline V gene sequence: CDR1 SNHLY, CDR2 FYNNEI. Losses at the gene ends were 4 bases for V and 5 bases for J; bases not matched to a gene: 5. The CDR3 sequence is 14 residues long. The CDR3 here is CASSAAGGGDTQYF. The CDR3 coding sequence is TGTGCCAGCAGTGCGGCGGGGGGAGGAGATACGCAGTATTTT.

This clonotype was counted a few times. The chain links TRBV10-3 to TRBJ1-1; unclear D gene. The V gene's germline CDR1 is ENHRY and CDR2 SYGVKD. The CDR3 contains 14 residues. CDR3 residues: CVPSFVRRNGEAFF. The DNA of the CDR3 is TGTGTGCCATCGTTCGTGCGGCGGAACGGCGAAGCTTTCTTT.

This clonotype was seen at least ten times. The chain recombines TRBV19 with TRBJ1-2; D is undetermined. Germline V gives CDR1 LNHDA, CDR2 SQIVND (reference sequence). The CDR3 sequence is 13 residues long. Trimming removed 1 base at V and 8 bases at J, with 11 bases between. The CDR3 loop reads CASSIGNSAGYTF. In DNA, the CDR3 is TGTGCCAGTAGTATAGGTAACTCCGCCGGCTACACCTTC.

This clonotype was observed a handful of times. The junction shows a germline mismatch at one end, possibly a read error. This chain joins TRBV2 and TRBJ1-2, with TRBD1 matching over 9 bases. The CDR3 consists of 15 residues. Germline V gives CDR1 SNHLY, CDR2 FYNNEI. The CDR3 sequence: CASSEDPGQGSGYTF. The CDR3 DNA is TGTGCCAGCAGCGAAGATCCGGGACAGGGATCTGGCTACACCTTC.

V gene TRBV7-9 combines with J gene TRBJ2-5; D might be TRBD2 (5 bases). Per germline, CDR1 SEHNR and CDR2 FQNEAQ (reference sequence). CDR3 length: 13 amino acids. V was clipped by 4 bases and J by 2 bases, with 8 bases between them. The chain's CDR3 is CASSSPGQETQYF. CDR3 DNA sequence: TGTGCCAGCAGCTCCCCGGGACAAGAGACCCAGTACTTC.

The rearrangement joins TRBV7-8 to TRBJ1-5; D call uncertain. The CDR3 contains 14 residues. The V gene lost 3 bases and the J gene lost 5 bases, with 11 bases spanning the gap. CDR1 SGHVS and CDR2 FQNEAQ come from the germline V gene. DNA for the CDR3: TGTGCCAGCAGCTTGATGGCGGCTGATCAGCCCCAGCATTTT. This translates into CASSLMAADQPQHF.

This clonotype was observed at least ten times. The CDR3 reads CASSPSPSGSYEQYF. The CDR3 DNA reads TGCGCCAGCAGCCCCAGTCCCTCGGGGAGCTACGAGCAGTACTTC. This rearrangement joins TRBV4-1 to TRBJ2-7; D possibly corresponds to TRBD2 (5 bases). The V end was cut by 4 bases, the J end by 3 bases, with 16 bases between. The CDR3 has 15 amino acids. Looked up from germline, CDR1 is MGHRA and CDR2 is YSYEKL.

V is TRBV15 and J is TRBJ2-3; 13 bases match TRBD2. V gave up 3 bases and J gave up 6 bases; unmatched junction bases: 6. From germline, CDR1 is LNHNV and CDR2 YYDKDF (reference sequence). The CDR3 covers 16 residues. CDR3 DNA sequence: TGTGCCACCAGCAGGACTAGCGGGGGGCATGGTGATACGCAGTATTTT. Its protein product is CATSRTSGGHGDTQYF.

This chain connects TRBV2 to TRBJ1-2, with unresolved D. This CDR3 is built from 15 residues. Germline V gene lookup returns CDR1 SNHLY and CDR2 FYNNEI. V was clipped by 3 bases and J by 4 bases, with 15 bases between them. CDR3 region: CASSEGIAGRYGYTF. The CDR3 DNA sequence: TGTGCCAGCAGTGAGGGGATCGCCGGCCGCTATGGCTACACCTTC.

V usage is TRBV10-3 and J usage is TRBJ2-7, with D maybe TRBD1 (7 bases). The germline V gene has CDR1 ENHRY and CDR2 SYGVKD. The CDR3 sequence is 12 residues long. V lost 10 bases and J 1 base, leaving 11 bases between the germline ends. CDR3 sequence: CASGTVSYEQYF. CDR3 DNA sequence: TGTGCCAGCGGGACAGTTTCCTACGAGCAGTACTTC.